The clone carrying this TCR beta chain is a singleton in its sample. Its target is unknown. This record comes from a study of OX40 agonist ivuxolimab in advanced cancers. Study background: It was ivuxolimab, an agonistic anti-OX40 (CD134) antibody, that patients were treated with. Findings and caveats of the study: Among some nonresponders, normalized T-cell clonal expansion was also low. Averaging showed that CD8+ T cells had more expanded clones than CD4+ did. CD4+ and CD8+ blood T cells expanded clonally by week 6 at 0.1 to 3.0 mg/kg.

Sequenced by immunoSEQ multiplex PCR; TCRdb stores in-frame clones only, minus some. The table records fewer than 80,000 clones, 65% to 90% of them present only once. This receptor was obtained from an adult with an advanced solid tumor such as melanoma, head and neck, liver or kidney cancer. The starting material was CD4+ or CD8+ T cells sorted from blood, obtained in a trial of the OX40 agonist ivuxolimab.

The CDR3 coding sequence is TGCGCCAGCAGCCAAGGAGGTAGCAATCAGCCCCAGCATTTT. Its protein is CASSQGGSNQPQHF. The J gene is TRBJ1-5, the V gene TRBV4-1; D unresolved. This CDR3 is built from 14 residues. The germline V gene has CDR1 MGHRA and CDR2 YSYEKL. V gave up 1 base and J gave up 0 bases, with 4 bases separating them.